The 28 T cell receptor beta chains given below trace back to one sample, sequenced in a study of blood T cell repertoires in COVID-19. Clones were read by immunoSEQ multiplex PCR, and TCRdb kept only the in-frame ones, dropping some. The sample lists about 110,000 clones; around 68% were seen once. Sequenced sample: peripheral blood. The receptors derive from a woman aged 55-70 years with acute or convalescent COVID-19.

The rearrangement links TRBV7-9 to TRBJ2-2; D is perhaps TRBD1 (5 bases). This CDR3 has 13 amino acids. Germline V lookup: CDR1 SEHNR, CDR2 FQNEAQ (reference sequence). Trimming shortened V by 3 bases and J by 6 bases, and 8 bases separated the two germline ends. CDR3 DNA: TGTGCCAGCAGCTTCAGGGTGGCCGGGGAGCTGTTTTTT. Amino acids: CASSFRVAGELFF.

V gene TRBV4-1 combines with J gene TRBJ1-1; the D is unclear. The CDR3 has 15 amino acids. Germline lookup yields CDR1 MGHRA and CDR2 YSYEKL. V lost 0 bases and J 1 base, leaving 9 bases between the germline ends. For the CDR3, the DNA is TGCGCCAGCAGCCAAGATCCGGGTCGGAACACTGAAGCTTTCTTT. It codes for CASSQDPGRNTEAFF.

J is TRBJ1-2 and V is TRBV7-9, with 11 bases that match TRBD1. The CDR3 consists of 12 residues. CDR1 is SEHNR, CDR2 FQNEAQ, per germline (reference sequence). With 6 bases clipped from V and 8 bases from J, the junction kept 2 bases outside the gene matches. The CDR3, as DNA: TGTGCCAGCAGACGGACAGGGGGCGGCTACACCTTC. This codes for CASRRTGGGYTF.

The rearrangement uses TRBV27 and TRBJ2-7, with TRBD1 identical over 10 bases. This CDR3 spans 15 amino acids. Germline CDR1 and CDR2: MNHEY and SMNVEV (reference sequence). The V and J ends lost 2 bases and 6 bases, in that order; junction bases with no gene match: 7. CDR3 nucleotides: TGTGCCAGCAGTTTAAAGGGACAGGGGTCACGCGAGCAGTACTTC. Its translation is CASSLKGQGSREQYF.

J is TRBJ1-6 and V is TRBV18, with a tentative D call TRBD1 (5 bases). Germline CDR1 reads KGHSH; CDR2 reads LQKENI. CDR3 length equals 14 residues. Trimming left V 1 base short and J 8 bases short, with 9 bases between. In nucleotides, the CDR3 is TGTGCCAGCTCACCACAGGGGAGGGATTCACCCCTCCACTTT. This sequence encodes CASSPQGRDSPLHF.

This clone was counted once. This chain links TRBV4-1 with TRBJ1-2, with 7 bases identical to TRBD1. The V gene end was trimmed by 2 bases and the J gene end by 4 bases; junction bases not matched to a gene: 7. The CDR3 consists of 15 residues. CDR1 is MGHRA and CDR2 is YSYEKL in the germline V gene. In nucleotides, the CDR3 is TGCGCCAGCAGCCAATCCCCCGGGACAGTCTATGGCTACACCTTC. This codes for CASSQSPGTVYGYTF.

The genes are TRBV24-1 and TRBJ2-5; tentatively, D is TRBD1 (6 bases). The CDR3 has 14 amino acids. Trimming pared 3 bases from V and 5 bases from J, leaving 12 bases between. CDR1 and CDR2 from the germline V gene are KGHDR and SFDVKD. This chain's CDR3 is CATSDSGGVETQYF. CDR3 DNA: TGTGCCACCAGTGATAGTGGGGGCGTTGAGACCCAGTACTTC.

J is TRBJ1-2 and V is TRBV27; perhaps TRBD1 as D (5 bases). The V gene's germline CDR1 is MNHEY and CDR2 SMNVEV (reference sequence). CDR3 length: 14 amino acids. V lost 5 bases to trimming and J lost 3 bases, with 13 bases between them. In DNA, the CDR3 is TGTGCCAGCAGTCCTCAGGCGGGGGACTATGGCTACACCTTC. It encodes CASSPQAGDYGYTF.

CDR3 sequence reads: CAARASSSGGANEQFF. CDR3 nucleotides: TGTGCCGCGAGAGCTTCGTCTAGCGGGGGGGCTAATGAGCAGTTCTTC. The chain couples TRBV6-6 to TRBJ2-1; 12 nucleotides align to TRBD2. The CDR3 is made up of 16 amino acids. Germline V lookup: CDR1 MNHNY, CDR2 SVGAGI (reference sequence). Trimming at V came to 11 bases and at J to 7 bases, leaving 15 bases not matched to a gene.

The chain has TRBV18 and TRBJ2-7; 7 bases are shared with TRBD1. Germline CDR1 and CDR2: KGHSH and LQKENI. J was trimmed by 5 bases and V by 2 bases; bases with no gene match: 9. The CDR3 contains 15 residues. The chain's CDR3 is CASSPSQGVLNEQYF. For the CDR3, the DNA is TGTGCCAGCTCACCATCCCAGGGGGTTTTAAACGAGCAGTACTTC.

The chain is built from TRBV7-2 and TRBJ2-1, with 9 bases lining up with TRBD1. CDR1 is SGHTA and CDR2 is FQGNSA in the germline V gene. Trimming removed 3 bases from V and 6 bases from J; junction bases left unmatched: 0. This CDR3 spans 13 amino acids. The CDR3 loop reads CASSLTGGNEQFF. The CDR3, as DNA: TGTGCCAGCAGCTTGACAGGGGGCAATGAGCAGTTCTTC.

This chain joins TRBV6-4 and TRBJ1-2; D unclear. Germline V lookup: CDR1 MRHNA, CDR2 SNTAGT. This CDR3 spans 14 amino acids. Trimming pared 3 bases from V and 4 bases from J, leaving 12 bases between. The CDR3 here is CASSEGTGSYGYTF. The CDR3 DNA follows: TGTGCCAGCAGTGAGGGAACGGGAAGCTATGGCTACACCTTC.

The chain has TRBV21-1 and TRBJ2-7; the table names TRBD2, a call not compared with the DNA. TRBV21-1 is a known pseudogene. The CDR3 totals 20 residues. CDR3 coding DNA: TGTGCCAGCAGCAAAGGACGTCGATATTCGCTAGCGGGGGGGCATCAGGAGCAGTACTTC. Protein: CASSKGRRYSLAGGHQEQYF.

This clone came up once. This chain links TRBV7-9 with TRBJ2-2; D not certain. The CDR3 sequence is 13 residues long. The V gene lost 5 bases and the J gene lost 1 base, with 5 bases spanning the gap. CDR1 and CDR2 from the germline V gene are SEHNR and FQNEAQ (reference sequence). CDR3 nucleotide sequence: TGTGCCAGCAGCCGACTGAACACCGGGGAGCTGTTTTTT. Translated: CASSRLNTGELFF.

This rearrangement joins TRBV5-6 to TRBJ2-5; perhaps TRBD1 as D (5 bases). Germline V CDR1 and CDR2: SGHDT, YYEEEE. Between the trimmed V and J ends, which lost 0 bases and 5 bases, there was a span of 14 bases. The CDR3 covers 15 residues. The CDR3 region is CASSLETEVGETQYF. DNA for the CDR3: TGTGCCAGCAGCTTGGAGACAGAAGTCGGGGAGACCCAGTACTTC.

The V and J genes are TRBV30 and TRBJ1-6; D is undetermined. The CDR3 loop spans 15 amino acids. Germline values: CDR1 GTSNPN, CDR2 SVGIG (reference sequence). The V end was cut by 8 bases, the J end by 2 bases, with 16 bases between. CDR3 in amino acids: CARSQSPTYNSPLHF. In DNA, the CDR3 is TGTGCCCGATCTCAAAGTCCTACCTATAATTCACCCCTCCACTTT. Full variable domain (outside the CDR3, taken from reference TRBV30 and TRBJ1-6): SQTIHQWPATLVQPVGSPLSLECTVEGTSNPNLYWYRQAAGRGLQLLFYSVGIGQISSEVPQNLSASRPQDRQFILSSKKLLLSDSGFYLCARSQSPTYNSPLHFGNGTRLTVT.

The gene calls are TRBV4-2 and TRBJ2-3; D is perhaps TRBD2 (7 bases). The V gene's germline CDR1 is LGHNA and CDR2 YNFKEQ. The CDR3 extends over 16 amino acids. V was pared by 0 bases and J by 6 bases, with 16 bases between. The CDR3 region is CASSQEVGGRSDTQYF. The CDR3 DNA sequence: TGTGCCAGCAGCCAAGAAGTGGGGGGGCGTTCTGATACGCAGTATTTT.

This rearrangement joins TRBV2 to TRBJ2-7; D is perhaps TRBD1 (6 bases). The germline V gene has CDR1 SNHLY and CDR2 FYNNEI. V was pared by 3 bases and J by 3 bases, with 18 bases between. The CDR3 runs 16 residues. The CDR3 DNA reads TGTGCCAGCAGTGAGAGGGGTAGGGGGACCAGCTACGAGCAGTACTTC. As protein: CASSERGRGTSYEQYF.

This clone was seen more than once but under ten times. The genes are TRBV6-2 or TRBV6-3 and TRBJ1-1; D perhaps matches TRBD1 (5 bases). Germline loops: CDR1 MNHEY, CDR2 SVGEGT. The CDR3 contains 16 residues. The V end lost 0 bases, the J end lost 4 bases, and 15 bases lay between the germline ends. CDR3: CASSYSRGRGSTEAFF. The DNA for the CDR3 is TGTGCCAGCAGTTACTCGAGAGGGAGGGGTAGCACTGAAGCTTTCTTT.

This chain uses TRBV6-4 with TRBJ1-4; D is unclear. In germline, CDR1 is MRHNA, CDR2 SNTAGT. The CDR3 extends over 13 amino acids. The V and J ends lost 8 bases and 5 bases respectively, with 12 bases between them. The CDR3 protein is CASSREANEKLFF. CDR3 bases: TGTGCCAGCTCCCGGGAGGCGAATGAAAAACTGTTTTTT.

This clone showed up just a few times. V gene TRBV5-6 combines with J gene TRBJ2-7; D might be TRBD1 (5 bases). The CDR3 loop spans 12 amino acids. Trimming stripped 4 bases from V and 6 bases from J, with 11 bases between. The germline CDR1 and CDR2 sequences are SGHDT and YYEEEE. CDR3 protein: CASSRATVEQYF. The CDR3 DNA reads TGTGCCAGCAGCCGGGCGACAGTCGAGCAGTACTTC.

CDR3 amino acids: CASSVSGEDTQYF. As DNA, the CDR3 is TGTGCCAGCAGCGTATCGGGGGAAGATACGCAGTATTTT. This rearrangement joins TRBV9 to TRBJ2-3, with TRBD2 as a possible D gene (6 bases). Germline V gene lookup returns CDR1 SGDLS and CDR2 YYNGEE. The length of the CDR3 is 13 residues. The V end lost 1 base, the J end lost 5 bases, and 8 bases lay between the germline ends.

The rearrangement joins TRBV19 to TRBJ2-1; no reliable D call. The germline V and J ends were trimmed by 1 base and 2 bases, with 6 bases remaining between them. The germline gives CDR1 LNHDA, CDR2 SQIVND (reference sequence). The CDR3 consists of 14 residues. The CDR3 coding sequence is TGTGCCAGTAGTATAGGTCAGGCCTACAATGAGCAGTTCTTC. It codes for CASSIGQAYNEQFF.

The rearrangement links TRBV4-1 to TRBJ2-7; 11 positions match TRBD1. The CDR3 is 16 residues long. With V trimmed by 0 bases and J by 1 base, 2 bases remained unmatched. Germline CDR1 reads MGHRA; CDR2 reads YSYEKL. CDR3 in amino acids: CASSQEGTGGSYEQYF. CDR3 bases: TGCGCCAGCAGCCAAGAGGGGACAGGGGGGTCCTACGAGCAGTACTTC.

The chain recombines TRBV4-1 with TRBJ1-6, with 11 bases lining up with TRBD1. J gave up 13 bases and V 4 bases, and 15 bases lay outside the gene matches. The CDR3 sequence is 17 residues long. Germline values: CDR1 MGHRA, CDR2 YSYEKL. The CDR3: CASSLFWTDRGQHPLHF. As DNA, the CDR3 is TGCGCCAGCAGCCTTTTCTGGACGGACAGGGGGCAGCATCCCCTCCACTTT.

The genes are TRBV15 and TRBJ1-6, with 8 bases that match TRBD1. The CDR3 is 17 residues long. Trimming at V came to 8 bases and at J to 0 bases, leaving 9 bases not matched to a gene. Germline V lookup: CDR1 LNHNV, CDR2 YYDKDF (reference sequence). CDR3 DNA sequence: TGTGCCACCGGGACAGGTAAGGTTGTCTCCTATAATTCACCCCTCCACTTT. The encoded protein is CATGTGKVVSYNSPLHF. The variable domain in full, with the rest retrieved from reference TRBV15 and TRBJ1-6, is DAMVIQNPRYQVTQFGKPVTLSCSQTLNHNVMYWYQQKSSQAPKLLFHYYDKDFNNEADTPDNFQSRRPNTSFCFLDIRSPGLGDTAMYLCATGTGKVVSYNSPLHFGNGTRLTVT.

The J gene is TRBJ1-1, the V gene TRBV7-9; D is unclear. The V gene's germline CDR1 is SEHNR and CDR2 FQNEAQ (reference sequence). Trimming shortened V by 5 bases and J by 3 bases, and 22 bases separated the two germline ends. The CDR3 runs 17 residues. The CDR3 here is CASSVNRGWVSDTEAFF. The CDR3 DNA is TGTGCCAGCAGCGTCAATCGCGGTTGGGTTTCGGACACTGAAGCTTTCTTT.

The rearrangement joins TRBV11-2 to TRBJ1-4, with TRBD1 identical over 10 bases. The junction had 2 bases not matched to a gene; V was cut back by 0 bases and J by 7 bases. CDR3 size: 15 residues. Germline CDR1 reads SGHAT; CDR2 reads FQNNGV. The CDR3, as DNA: TGTGCCAGCAGCTTAGAGGACAGGGGGACTGAAAAACTGTTTTTT. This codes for CASSLEDRGTEKLFF.